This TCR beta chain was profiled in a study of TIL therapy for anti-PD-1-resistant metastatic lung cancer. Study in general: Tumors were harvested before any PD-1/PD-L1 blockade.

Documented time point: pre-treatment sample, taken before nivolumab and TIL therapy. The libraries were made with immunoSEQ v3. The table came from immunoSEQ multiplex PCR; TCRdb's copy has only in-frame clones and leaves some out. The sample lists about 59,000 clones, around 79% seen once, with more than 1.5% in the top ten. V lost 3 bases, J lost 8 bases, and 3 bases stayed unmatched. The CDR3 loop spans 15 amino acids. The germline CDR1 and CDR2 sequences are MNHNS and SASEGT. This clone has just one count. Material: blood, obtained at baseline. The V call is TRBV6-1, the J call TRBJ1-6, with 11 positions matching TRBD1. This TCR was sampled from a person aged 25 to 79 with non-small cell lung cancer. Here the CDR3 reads CASSEGQGGYSPLHF. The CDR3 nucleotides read TGTGCCAGCAGTGAGGGACAGGGGGGTTATTCACCCCTCCACTTT.